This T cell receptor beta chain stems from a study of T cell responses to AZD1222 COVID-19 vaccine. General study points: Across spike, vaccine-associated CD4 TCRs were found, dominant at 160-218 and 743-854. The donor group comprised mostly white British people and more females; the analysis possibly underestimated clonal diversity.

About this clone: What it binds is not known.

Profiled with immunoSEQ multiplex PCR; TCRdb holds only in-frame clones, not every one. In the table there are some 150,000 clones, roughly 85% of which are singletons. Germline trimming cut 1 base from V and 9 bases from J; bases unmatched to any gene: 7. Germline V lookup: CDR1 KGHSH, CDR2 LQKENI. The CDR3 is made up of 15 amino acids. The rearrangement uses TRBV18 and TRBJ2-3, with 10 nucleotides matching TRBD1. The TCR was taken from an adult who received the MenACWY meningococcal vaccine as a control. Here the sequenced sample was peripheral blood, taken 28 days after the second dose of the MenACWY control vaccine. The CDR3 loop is CASSPRDRGSGTQYF. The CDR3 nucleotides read TGTGCCAGCTCACCACGGGACAGGGGTAGTGGAACGCAGTATTTT.